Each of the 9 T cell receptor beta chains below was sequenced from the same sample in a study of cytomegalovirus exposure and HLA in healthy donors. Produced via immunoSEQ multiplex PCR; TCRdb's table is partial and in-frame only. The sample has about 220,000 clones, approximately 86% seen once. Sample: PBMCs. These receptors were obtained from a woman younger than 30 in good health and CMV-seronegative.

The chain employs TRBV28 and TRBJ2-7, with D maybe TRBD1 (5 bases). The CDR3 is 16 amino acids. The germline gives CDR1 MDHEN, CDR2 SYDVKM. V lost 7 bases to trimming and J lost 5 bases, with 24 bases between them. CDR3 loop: CASTIRPGNSFNEQYF. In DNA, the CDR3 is TGTGCCAGCACTATCCGACCAGGGAATTCGTTTAACGAGCAGTACTTC.

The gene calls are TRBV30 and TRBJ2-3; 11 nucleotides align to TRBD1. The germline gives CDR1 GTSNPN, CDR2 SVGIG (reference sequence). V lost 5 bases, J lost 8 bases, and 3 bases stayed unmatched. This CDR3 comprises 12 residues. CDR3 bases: TGTGCCTGGGGACAGGGGGCGGGTACGCAGTATTTT. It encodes CAWGQGAGTQYF.

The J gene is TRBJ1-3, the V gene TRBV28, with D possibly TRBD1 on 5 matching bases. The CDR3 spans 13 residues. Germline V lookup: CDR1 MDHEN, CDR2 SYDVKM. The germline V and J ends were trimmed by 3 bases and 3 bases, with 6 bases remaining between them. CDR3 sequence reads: CASSLDIGNTIYF. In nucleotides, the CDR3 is TGTGCCAGCAGTTTGGACATTGGAAACACCATATATTTT.

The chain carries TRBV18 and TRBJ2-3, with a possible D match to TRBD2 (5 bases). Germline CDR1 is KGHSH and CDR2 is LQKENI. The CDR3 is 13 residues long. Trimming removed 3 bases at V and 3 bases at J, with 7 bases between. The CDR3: CASSPGVTDTQYF. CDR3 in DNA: TGTGCCAGCTCACCCGGGGTGACAGATACGCAGTATTTT.

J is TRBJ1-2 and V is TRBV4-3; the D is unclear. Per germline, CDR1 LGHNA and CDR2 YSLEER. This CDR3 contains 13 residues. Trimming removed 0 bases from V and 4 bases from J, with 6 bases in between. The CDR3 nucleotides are TGCGCCAGCAGCCAAGATCAGTTCTATGGCTACACCTTC. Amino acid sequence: CASSQDQFYGYTF.

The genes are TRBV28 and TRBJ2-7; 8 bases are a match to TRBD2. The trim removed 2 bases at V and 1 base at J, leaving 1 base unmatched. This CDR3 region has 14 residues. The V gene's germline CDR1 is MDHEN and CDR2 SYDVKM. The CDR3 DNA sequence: TGTGCCAGCAGTTTAGCGGGGGGTTCCTACGAGCAGTACTTC. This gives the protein CASSLAGGSYEQYF.

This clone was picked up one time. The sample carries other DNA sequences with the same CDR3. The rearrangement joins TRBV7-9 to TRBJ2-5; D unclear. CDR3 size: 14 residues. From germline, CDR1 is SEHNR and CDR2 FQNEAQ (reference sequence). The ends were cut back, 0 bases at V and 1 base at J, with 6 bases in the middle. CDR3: CASSLASSQETQYF. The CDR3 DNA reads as TGTGCCAGCAGCTTAGCTTCTAGCCAAGAGACCCAGTACTTC.

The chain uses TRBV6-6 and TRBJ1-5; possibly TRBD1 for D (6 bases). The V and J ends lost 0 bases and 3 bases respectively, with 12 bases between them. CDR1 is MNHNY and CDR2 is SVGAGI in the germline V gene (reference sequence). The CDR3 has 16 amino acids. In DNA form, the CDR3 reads TGTGCCAGCAGTTACTCCGGGCAGGGGAACAATCAGCCCCAGCATTTT. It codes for CASSYSGQGNNQPQHF.

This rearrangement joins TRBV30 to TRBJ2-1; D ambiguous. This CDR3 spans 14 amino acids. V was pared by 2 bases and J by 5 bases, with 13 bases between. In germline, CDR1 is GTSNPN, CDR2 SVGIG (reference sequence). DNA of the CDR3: TGTGCCTGGAGTCACGGGTCGATTAACAATGAGCAGTTCTTC. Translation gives CAWSHGSINNEQFF.